Listed below are T cell receptor beta chains from one sample, sequenced in a study of early T cells in non-severe SARS-CoV-2 infection. MiXCR, run by TCRdb on the 5' RACE reads, gives a single entry per CDR3 protein. The top ten hold around 4.7% of the sample, which has more than 80,000 distinct CDR3 sequences, 11% seen once. The sample consisted of whole blood. The receptor set was obtained from an adult who was a healthcare worker with PCR-confirmed SARS-CoV-2 infection or an uninfected control (not recorded which). CDR3s leave out the opening cysteine and the closing phenylalanine or tryptophan.

j_call,v_call,cdr3_aa
TRBJ1-1,TRBV6-5,ASSLGRSFLSF
TRBJ2-2,TRBV18,ASSRDWDIGTGELF
TRBJ1-2,TRBV13,ASSLTPRQGGGGYT
TRBJ1-2,TRBV28,ASRSGANYGYT
TRBJ2-5,TRBV29-1,SVPKGETQY
TRBJ2-7,TRBV5-1,ASSSTVRAGGSYEQY
TRBJ2-3,TRBV20-1,SASGQGGDTQY
TRBJ2-1,TRBV11-2,ASSLVWGVGRFYEQF
TRBJ1-1,TRBV7-9,ASSLGTATGNTEAF
TRBJ2-1,TRBV15,ATSRVRDRADNEQF
TRBJ2-1,TRBV7-9,ASSLALAGNEQF
TRBJ1-6,TRBV5-6,ASSRTDRSGSPLH
TRBJ2-3,TRBV6-1,ASSLRTTGYDTQY
TRBJ2-7,TRBV7-2,ASSYSPGEQY
TRBJ2-6,TRBV19,ASSLGQGASGANVLT
TRBJ2-7,TRBV5-4,ASSNRDREIYKQY
TRBJ1-1,TRBV6-2/TRBV6-3,ASRLPGQEAF
TRBJ2-3,TRBV24-1,ATSDSLRDRGTLRGDTQY
TRBJ1-4,TRBV5-5,ASSLGLNEKLF
TRBJ2-2,TRBV29-1,SAIPVGGMNTGELF
TRBJ2-2,TRBV9,ASSRRLENTGELF
-,TRBV28,ASSYYFGTAGPYEQF
TRBJ1-5,TRBV7-2,ASSWTITGNQPQH
TRBJ2-7,TRBV6-6,ASSFGTAEQY
TRBJ2-7,TRBV6-5,ASSYSRRLLRDGTYEQY
TRBJ2-5,TRBV7-7,ASSSLVGLRGGETQY
TRBJ2-1,TRBV5-1,ASTPGTRYNEQF
TRBJ1-5,TRBV29-1,SVWDGDQPQH
TRBJ2-7,TRBV7-2,ASSWGGFAYEQY
TRBJ1-6,TRBV28,ASSLGVSGSYNSPLH
TRBJ2-7,TRBV6-1,ASSHGGSLGEQY
TRBJ2-7,TRBV5-1,ASSLARSSGTYEQY
TRBJ1-5,TRBV6-5,ASSYSNRGGQPQH
TRBJ2-1,TRBV30,AWSAELSSYNEQF
TRBJ2-3,TRBV6-2/TRBV6-3,ASRDFNRGSTDTQY
TRBJ2-1,TRBV7-3,ASSPQRESYNEQF
TRBJ2-1,TRBV29-1,SVERVDQPRGNEQF
TRBJ1-3,TRBV9,ASSVDSGFYSGNTIY
TRBJ1-4,TRBV7-2,ASSLAGPNEKLF
TRBJ1-2,TRBV5-1,AGSQRTGGMDGYT
TRBJ1-4,TRBV27,ASTPATNEKLF
TRBJ1-1,TRBV7-9,ASSFSVDEAF
TRBJ2-7,TRBV9,ASSVDSGIAYEQY
TRBJ2-3,TRBV29-1,SVERGGTGDTQY
TRBJ2-2,TRBV6-1,ASSVRPNTGELF
TRBJ1-1,TRBV12-5,ASGSHRNTEAF
TRBJ2-7,TRBV9,ASSSGIEQY
TRBJ2-1,TRBV11-2,ASSLGRGIYNEQF
TRBJ1-2,TRBV20-1,SAAWGVNYGYT
TRBJ1-1,TRBV20-1,SAMSLAWNTEAF
TRBJ2-1,TRBV20-1,SASTGATSEQF